This record looks at one TCR beta chain sequence and its context. The missing conserved phenylalanine or tryptophan at the end of this CDR3 makes a read error likely. Because the CDR3's place on the DNA is in doubt, the DNA is left out and the CDR3 is given as listed by TCRdb. This entry is derived from a study of shared clonotypes between healthy human individuals. Study at large: Two female and a few male donors aged 18 to 49 were enrolled. The plates for each donor numbered three CD4 naive, three CD4 memory, two CD8 naive and one CD8 memory.

Every subset's genomic DNA went evenly onto several immunoSEQ plates. Clones were sequenced by immunoSEQ multiplex PCR, and TCRdb holds only the in-frame ones, with some missing. The sample comprises some 2,100,000 clones, approximately 95% of which are singletons, and roughly 0.13% rests with the top ten. Both ends counted, the CDR3 spans 10 residues. This chain links TRBV21-1 with TRBJ2-7; the table's D gene call, TRBD1, was not cross checked with the DNA. TRBV21-1 is designated a pseudogene. Material: naive CD4+ T cells sorted from blood. Documented subset: CD45RA+ positively selected. The sequence came from a man younger than 30 in good health. The CDR3 here is CASNYTGKAA.